A single sample gave rise to the 25 T cell receptor beta chains below, sequenced in a study of shared clonotypes between healthy human individuals (dated by TCRdb to the early 2020s). Libraries came from the immunoSEQ multiplex PCR assay. TCRdb's version of the immuneACCESS table is confined to in-frame rearrangements and falls short of the full clone set. An unresolved V gene accounts for under half of the shortfall where checked; the remainder is of unknown origin. The sample table shows under 300,000 clones, and 60% to 70% are seen once. Over 8.5% of the sample goes to the ten largest clones. Sequenced sample: memory CD4+ T cells sorted from blood. Taken with the paper, the label for cell subset or site translates to: CD45RA-negative fraction. These receptors originate from a man aged 25-45 years in good health.

The V and J genes are TRBV4-1 and TRBJ2-3; 8 nucleotides agree with TRBD2. The V gene's germline CDR1 is MGHRA and CDR2 YSYEKL. V shed 2 bases, J shed 4 bases, and the junction held 11 bases outside the gene matches. CDR3 length: 17 residues. CDR3 region: CASSQQAGATFADTQYF. The CDR3 DNA follows: TGCGCCAGCAGCCAACAAGCGGGAGCAACCTTCGCAGATACGCAGTATTTT.

J is TRBJ1-2 and V is TRBV19, with D possibly TRBD1 on 5 matching bases. CDR1 LNHDA and CDR2 SQIVND come from the germline V gene (reference sequence). This CDR3 contains 13 residues. V dropped 4 bases and J dropped 3 bases, with 9 bases sitting between them. CDR3 protein: CASSRTTDYGYTF. In nucleotides, the CDR3 is TGTGCCAGTAGTAGGACAACCGACTATGGCTACACCTTC.

The J gene is TRBJ2-7, the V gene TRBV5-4; 10 nucleotides match TRBD2. The CDR3 has 16 residues. J gave up 4 bases and V 4 bases, and 11 bases lay outside the gene matches. Germline CDR1 and CDR2: SGHNT and YYREEE (reference sequence). CDR3 loop: CASSMGASGGSYEQYF. The CDR3 DNA reads TGTGCCAGCAGCATGGGGGCTAGCGGGGGTTCGTACGAGCAGTACTTC.

The rearrangement joins TRBV5-5 to TRBJ2-1; TRBD2 matches at 12 bases. The CDR3 is 16 amino acids. Looked up from germline, CDR1 is SGHKS and CDR2 is YYEKEE (reference sequence). V was clipped by 4 bases and J by 6 bases; unmatched bases: 8. The CDR3 loop reads CASSPLAGGGGNEQFF. The CDR3 DNA reads TGTGCCAGCAGCCCACTAGCGGGAGGTGGTGGCAATGAGCAGTTCTTC.

This chain joins TRBV7-2 and TRBJ2-7; 7 nucleotides match TRBD2. Per germline, CDR1 SGHTA and CDR2 FQGNSA. This CDR3 contains 15 residues. V shed 3 bases and J 2 bases; nucleotides not matched to a gene: 7. The CDR3 reads CASSLRGTRTYEQYF. The CDR3, as DNA: TGTGCCAGCAGCTTGCGGGGGACTCGCACCTACGAGCAGTACTTC. The entire variable domain, with the rest obtained from reference TRBV7-2 and TRBJ2-7, is as follows: GAGVSQSPSNKVTEKGKDVELRCDPISGHTALYWYRQSLGQGLEFLIYFQGNSAPDKSGLPSDRFSAERTGGSVSTLTIQRTQQEDSAVYLCASSLRGTRTYEQYFGPGTRLTVT.

The chain carries TRBV28 and TRBJ2-1, with D maybe TRBD1 (7 bases). Trimming removed 8 bases from V and 8 bases from J, with 22 bases in between. Germline-derived CDR1 and CDR2 are MDHEN and SYDVKM. This CDR3 comprises 15 residues. CDR3 amino acids: CASLEEGAWKDEQFF. CDR3 DNA sequence: TGTGCCAGCCTGGAGGAGGGGGCTTGGAAGGATGAGCAGTTCTTC.

This chain links TRBV7-2 with TRBJ2-2, with unresolved D. This CDR3 region has 15 residues. V shed 3 bases and J shed 6 bases, with 14 bases lying between them. Germline V gene lookup returns CDR1 SGHTA and CDR2 FQGNSA. The chain's CDR3 is CASSLNTGLPGELFF. CDR3 DNA: TGTGCCAGCAGCTTGAATACCGGGTTGCCCGGGGAGCTGTTTTTT.

This clone was seen just once. The rearrangement uses TRBV2 and TRBJ2-5; 8 bases are a match to TRBD2. This CDR3 is 16 amino acids long. Germline-derived CDR1 and CDR2 are SNHLY and FYNNEI. V gave up 3 bases and J gave up 2 bases; unmatched junction bases: 8. The CDR3: CASSEVAGPLQETQYF. CDR3 nucleotides: TGTGCCAGCAGTGAGGTAGCGGGACCTCTTCAAGAGACCCAGTACTTC. The full variable domain, its missing parts supplied by reference TRBV2 and TRBJ2-5, is EPEVTQTPSHQVTQMGQEVILRCVPISNHLYFYWYRQILGQKVEFLVSFYNNEISEKSEIFDDQFSVERPDGSNFTLKIRSTKLEDSAMYFCASSEVAGPLQETQYFGPGTRLLVL.

This clone was seen only once. The rearrangement uses TRBV27 and TRBJ1-1, with TRBD1 matching over 9 bases. The CDR3 runs 14 residues. Germline assignment: CDR1 MNHEY and CDR2 SMNVEV (reference sequence). The V gene end was trimmed by 4 bases and the J gene end by 1 base; junction bases not matched to a gene: 1. As DNA, the CDR3 is TGTGCCAGCAGTTACAGGGGGCCGAACACTGAAGCTTTCTTT. Translation: CASSYRGPNTEAFF.

This CDR3 reads CASSITGTGDGYTF. DNA of the CDR3: TGCGCCAGCAGCATAACCGGGACAGGGGATGGCTACACCTTC. The J gene is TRBJ1-2, the V gene TRBV5-1; 10 nucleotides align to TRBD1. This CDR3 has 14 residues. CDR1 is SGHRS and CDR2 is YFSETQ in the germline V gene. V was clipped by 4 bases and J by 6 bases; unmatched bases: 6.

V usage is TRBV28 and J usage is TRBJ2-5; no clear D. Trimming shortened V by 3 bases and J by 9 bases, and 17 bases separated the two germline ends. This CDR3 spans 14 amino acids. CDR1 and CDR2 from the germline V gene are MDHEN and SYDVKM. CDR3 amino acids: CASSFPRSVRAQYF. The CDR3 nucleotides read TGTGCCAGCAGTTTCCCCCGTTCGGTACGGGCCCAGTACTTC.

This chain links TRBV7-5 with TRBJ2-1; the table's D call TRBD2 went unverified against the DNA. TRBV7-5 is a documented pseudogene. This CDR3 spans 18 amino acids. The DNA of the CDR3 is TGTGTCAGAAGCTTTGGACTAGCGGGAGGGTCTCCCTACAATGAGCAGTTCTTC. It specifies CVRSFGLAGGSPYNEQFF.

V and J are TRBV2 and TRBJ2-3; 9 bases are shared with TRBD2. The CDR3 is 14 amino acids. CDR1 is SNHLY, CDR2 FYNNEI, per germline. This chain's CDR3 is CASRGRLAADTQYF. CDR3 in DNA: TGTGCTTCACGGGGGAGACTAGCGGCAGATACGCAGTATTTT.

The chain combines TRBV29-1 with TRBJ1-1; 8 bases align to TRBD1. Trimming removed 7 bases from V and 7 bases from J; junction bases left unmatched: 2. Germline CDR1 SQVTM, CDR2 ANQGSEA. CDR3 length: 10 amino acids. The CDR3 sequence is CSADRDEAFF. The CDR3 DNA is TGCAGCGCGGACAGGGATGAAGCTTTCTTT.

This clone has ten or more counts. This chain links TRBV28 with TRBJ1-1; D uncertain. Germline V CDR1 and CDR2: MDHEN, SYDVKM. The ends were cut back, 5 bases at V and 8 bases at J, with 9 bases in the middle. This CDR3 has 11 residues. The CDR3 bases are TGTGCCAGCAGTCCTTTGCTCGAAGCTTTCTTT. It encodes CASSPLLEAFF.

The sample holds many counts of this clone. The gene calls are TRBV29-1 and TRBJ1-5; D is perhaps TRBD1 (5 bases). The ends were cut back, 1 base at V and 6 bases at J, with 13 bases in the middle. This CDR3 comprises 14 residues. Germline values: CDR1 SQVTM, CDR2 ANQGSEA. In nucleotides, the CDR3 is TGCAGCGTTGAAGCGCAGGGCGGGGGTCAGCCCCAGCATTTT. Its protein product is CSVEAQGGGQPQHF.

The chain carries TRBV10-3 and TRBJ2-1, with D unresolved. This CDR3 has 13 amino acids. Trimming took 0 bases from V and 5 from J, leaving 5 bases between them. Germline loops: CDR1 ENHRY, CDR2 SYGVKD. CDR3 DNA: TGTGCCATCAGTGAGTCCCCCGACAATGAGCAGTTCTTC. Translation: CAISESPDNEQFF.

This clone was picked up a small number of times. V usage is TRBV10-3 and J usage is TRBJ1-1; the match to TRBD1 covers 8 bases. V lost 11 bases, J lost 2 bases, and 7 bases stayed unmatched. There are 13 residues in the CDR3. The germline V gene encodes CDR1 ENHRY and CDR2 SYGVKD. CDR3: CALQQGVNTEAFF. CDR3 sequence (DNA): TGTGCCTTACAACAGGGGGTTAACACTGAAGCTTTCTTT.

V usage is TRBV28 and J usage is TRBJ2-2; D is undetermined. The CDR3 consists of 16 residues. Trimming removed 3 bases from V and 6 bases from J, with 17 bases in between. Germline CDR1 MDHEN, CDR2 SYDVKM. CDR3 sequence reads: CASSFTQVLGAGELFF. CDR3 coding DNA: TGTGCCAGCAGTTTTACGCAGGTCCTTGGGGCCGGGGAGCTGTTTTTT. Using reference TRBV28 and TRBJ2-2 for the parts outside the CDR3, the full variable domain is DVKVTQSSRYLVKRTGEKVFLECVQDMDHENMFWYRQDPGLGLRLIYFSYDVKMKEKGDIPEGYSVSREKKERFSLILESASTNQTSMYLCASSFTQVLGAGELFFGEGSRLTVL.

The chain recombines TRBV28 with TRBJ2-7; D gene uncertain. Germline CDR1 MDHEN, CDR2 SYDVKM. Trimming removed 1 base from V and 8 bases from J, with 9 bases in between. This CDR3 has 12 residues. The CDR3 protein is CASSLLEPKQYF. The CDR3 DNA follows: TGTGCCAGCAGTTTATTAGAACCAAAGCAGTACTTC.

The V and J genes are TRBV6-6 and TRBJ2-2; 7 bases agree with TRBD1. Germline lookup yields CDR1 MNHNY and CDR2 SVGAGI (reference sequence). With V trimmed by 2 bases and J by 1 base, 4 bases remained unmatched. The CDR3 runs to 16 residues. The CDR3 sequence: CASSYRAGGNTGELFF. The DNA of the CDR3 is TGTGCCAGCAGTTACCGGGCAGGGGGGAACACCGGGGAGCTGTTTTTT.

This chain uses TRBV5-6 with TRBJ1-5, with a weak D call TRBD1 (5 bases). From germline, CDR1 is SGHDT and CDR2 YYEEEE. The V end was cut by 4 bases, the J end by 3 bases, with 11 bases between. The CDR3 sequence is 14 residues long. The CDR3 loop is CASSRSGTNQPQHF. CDR3 in DNA: TGTGCCAGCAGCCGGTCAGGGACCAATCAGCCCCAGCATTTT.

V and J are TRBV28 and TRBJ1-1; D is unresolved. Germline CDR1 reads MDHEN; CDR2 reads SYDVKM. The CDR3 length is 12 residues. Trimming stripped 8 bases from V and 0 bases from J, with 7 bases between. In nucleotides, the CDR3 is TGTGCCAGCGGAAAGATGAACACTGAAGCTTTCTTT. This sequence encodes CASGKMNTEAFF.

This clone was counted a single time. This chain connects TRBV9 to TRBJ2-1; 9 bases line up with TRBD2. Germline values: CDR1 SGDLS, CDR2 YYNGEE. Losses at the gene ends were 2 bases for V and 9 bases for J; bases not matched to a gene: 9. The CDR3 loop spans 15 amino acids. The CDR3 loop is CASSVDAGGIGEQFF. The CDR3 coding sequence is TGTGCCAGCAGCGTCGATGCGGGAGGGATAGGTGAGCAGTTCTTC.

This clone turned up a few times. This rearrangement joins TRBV18 to TRBJ2-2; no clear D. Trimming shortened V by 4 bases and J by 0 bases, and 12 bases separated the two germline ends. The CDR3 runs to 16 residues. The germline V gene encodes CDR1 KGHSH and CDR2 LQKENI. The CDR3 sequence: CASSQQSTANTGELFF. Written as DNA, the CDR3 is TGTGCCAGCTCACAACAGAGCACAGCGAACACCGGGGAGCTGTTTTTT.